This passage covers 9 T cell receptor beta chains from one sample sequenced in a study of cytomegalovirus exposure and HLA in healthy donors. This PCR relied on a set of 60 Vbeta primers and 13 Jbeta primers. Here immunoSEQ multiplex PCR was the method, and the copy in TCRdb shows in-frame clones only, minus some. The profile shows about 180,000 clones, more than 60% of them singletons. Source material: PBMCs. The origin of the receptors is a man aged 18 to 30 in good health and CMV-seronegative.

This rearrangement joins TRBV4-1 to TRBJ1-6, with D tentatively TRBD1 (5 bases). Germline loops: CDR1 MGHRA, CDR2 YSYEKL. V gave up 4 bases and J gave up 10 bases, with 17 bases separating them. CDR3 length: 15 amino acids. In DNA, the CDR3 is TGCGCCAGCAGCCCCCTCGCGGGGGGACGCTCACCCCTCCACTTT. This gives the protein CASSPLAGGRSPLHF.

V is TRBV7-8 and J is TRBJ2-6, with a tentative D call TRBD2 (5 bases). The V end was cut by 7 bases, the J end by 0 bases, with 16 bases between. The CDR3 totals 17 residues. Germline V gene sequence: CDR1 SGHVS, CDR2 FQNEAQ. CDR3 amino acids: CASILYSRGSGANVLTF. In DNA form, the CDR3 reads TGTGCCAGCATCCTTTATAGTCGGGGCTCTGGGGCCAACGTCCTGACTTTC.

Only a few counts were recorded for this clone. CDR3 DNA sequence: TGTGCTAGTGGTTTGTGGCTAGCGGGGCTCACAGATACGCAGTATTTT. Translating gives CASGLWLAGLTDTQYF. This chain links TRBV12-5 with TRBJ2-3; 9 bases are shared with TRBD2. CDR1 is LGHNT, CDR2 FRNRAP, per germline. V gave up 2 bases and J gave up 2 bases; unmatched junction bases: 5. This CDR3 is 16 amino acids long. Combining the CDR3 with reference TRBV12-5 and TRBJ2-3 gives the whole variable domain DARVTQTPRHKVTEMGQEVTMRCQPILGHNTVFWYRQTMMQGLELLAYFRNRAPLDDSGMPKDRFSAEMPDATLATLKIQPSEPRDSAVYFCASGLWLAGLTDTQYFGPGTRLTVL.

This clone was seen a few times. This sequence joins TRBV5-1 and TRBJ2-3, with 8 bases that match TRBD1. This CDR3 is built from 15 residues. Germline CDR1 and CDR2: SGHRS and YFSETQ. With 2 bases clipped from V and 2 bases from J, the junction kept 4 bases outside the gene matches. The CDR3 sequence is CASSLGQGATDTQYF. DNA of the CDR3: TGCGCCAGCAGCTTAGGTCAGGGGGCCACAGATACGCAGTATTTT.

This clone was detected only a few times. CDR3 DNA sequence: TGTGCCAGCAGCTTAGCACTAGCGGTATGGGGGACCCAGTACTTC. It specifies CASSLALAVWGTQYF. V usage is TRBV11-2 and J usage is TRBJ2-5; 8 bases agree with TRBD2. The CDR3 loop spans 15 amino acids. Germline V gene lookup returns CDR1 SGHAT and CDR2 FQNNGV. V lost 1 base to trimming and J lost 7 bases; unmatched junction nucleotides: 8.

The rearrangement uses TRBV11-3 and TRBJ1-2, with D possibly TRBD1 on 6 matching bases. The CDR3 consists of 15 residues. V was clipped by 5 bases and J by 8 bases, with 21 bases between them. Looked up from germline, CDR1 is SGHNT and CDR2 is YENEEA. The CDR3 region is CASSTHRGQSKGYTF. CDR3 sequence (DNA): TGTGCCAGCAGCACACACCGCGGACAGTCGAAAGGCTACACCTTC.

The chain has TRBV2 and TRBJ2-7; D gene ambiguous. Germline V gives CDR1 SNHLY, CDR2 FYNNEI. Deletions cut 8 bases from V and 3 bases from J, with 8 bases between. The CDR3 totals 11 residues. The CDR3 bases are TGTGCCAGCGCCGGGTACTACGAGCAGTACTTC. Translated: CASAGYYEQYF.

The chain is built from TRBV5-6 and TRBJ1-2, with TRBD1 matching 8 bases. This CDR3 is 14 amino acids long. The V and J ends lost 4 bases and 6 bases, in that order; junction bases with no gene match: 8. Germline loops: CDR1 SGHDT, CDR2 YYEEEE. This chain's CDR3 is CASSGGDRLDGYTF. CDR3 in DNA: TGTGCCAGCAGCGGGGGGGACAGGTTAGATGGCTACACCTTC.

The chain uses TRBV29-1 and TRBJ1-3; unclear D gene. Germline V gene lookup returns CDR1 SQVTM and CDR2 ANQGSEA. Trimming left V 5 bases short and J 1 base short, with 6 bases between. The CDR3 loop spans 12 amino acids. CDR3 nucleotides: TGCAGCGTTATGCGGTCTGGAAACACCATATATTTT. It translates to CSVMRSGNTIYF.